This T cell receptor beta chain originates from a study of T cell responses to AZD1222 COVID-19 vaccine. Study-wide findings and caveats: Dominant CD4 TCR responses targeted spike regions 160-218 and 743-854. Recipients of two AZD1222 doses showed rising Spike-specific TCR breadth and depth. Targets within unmutated variant regions were reportedly found for nearly half of spike-specific TCRs. Repertoires were collected only later (after the peak T cell response had occurred).

The assay was immunoSEQ multiplex PCR, and TCRdb's table has in-frame clones only and misses some. The sample includes around 130,000 clones, about 86% seen only once; the top ten take about 2.9%. Worth noting for this clone: As yet, its antigen is unknown.

Germline V gene lookup returns CDR1 MNHEY and CDR2 SVGAGI. Deletions cut 7 bases from V and 8 bases from J, with 14 bases between. The CDR3 totals 12 residues. The receptor was derived from an adult who received the AZD1222 COVID-19 vaccine. The chain uses TRBV6-5 and TRBJ1-2; no clear D gene. The sample in question was peripheral blood, obtained 28 days after the second AZD1222 dose. The chain's CDR3 is CASIGQAAGYTF. As DNA, the CDR3 is TGTGCCAGCATAGGGCAGGCCGCGGGCTACACCTTC.